This entry is about one T cell receptor (beta chain). Its antigen is not known. Germline V gene lookup returns CDR1 SEHNR and CDR2 FQNEAQ (reference sequence). The CDR3 totals 13 residues. Trimming at V came to 5 bases and at J to 7 bases, leaving 7 bases not matched to a gene. The data originate from a study of lymphopenia after photon versus proton radiotherapy. Study-level results: Only patients who died were analyzed for survival; proton advantage is unproven.

Sequenced by immunoSEQ multiplex PCR; TCRdb stores in-frame clones only, minus some. This table has 15,000 to 20,000 clones, about nine tenths appearing once. This sample comprised peripheral blood, obtained from a patient treated with proton-based radiotherapy. The receptor's source is a woman aged 60-70 years with cholangiocarcinoma. Some clones in this sample may be carry-over from other donors' samples. The rearrangement links TRBV7-9 to TRBJ1-2; 7 bases match TRBD1. The CDR3 region is CASSLQGLGGYTF. The DNA of the CDR3 is TGTGCCAGCAGCCTACAGGGGTTGGGTGGCTACACCTTC.